The 32 T cell receptor beta chains in this list originate from one sample, sequenced in a study of T-cell reconstitution after alpha-beta-depleted transplantation in children. The TCRbeta library incorporated unique molecular identifiers. MiXCR, run by TCRdb on the PCR reads, gives a single entry per CDR3 protein. Here the sample spans over 200,000 distinct CDR3 sequences, roughly 15% being singletons. The sequencing used PBMCs, mostly from graft donor cells, collected 360 days after TCRalphabeta/CD19-depleted stem cell transplant. Every receptor here comes from a male patient aged 2 to 10 who had a stem cell transplant for acute lymphoblastic leukemia, so the T cells may come from the graft donor.

This clonotype appeared a few times. This chain connects TRBV30 to TRBJ2-1; TRBD1 might be the D (5 bases). Germline V gives CDR1 GTSNPN, CDR2 SVGIG (reference sequence). The CDR3 has 11 amino acids. Between the trimmed V and J ends, which lost 0 bases and 10 bases, there was a span of 7 bases. CDR3 nucleotide sequence: TGTGCCTGGAGTGTACAGGAAGAGCAGTTCTTC. It is translated as CAWSVQEEQFF.

The chain links TRBV10-3 to TRBJ2-5, with TRBD1 matching 9 bases. The germline gives CDR1 ENHRY, CDR2 SYGVKD. The CDR3 is 14 residues long. V lost 6 bases to trimming and J lost 3 bases; unmatched junction nucleotides: 5. CDR3 nucleotide sequence: TGTGCCATCAGCGGCGGGACAGGGAAAGAGACCCAGTACTTC. Protein sequence: CAISGGTGKETQYF.

The gene calls are TRBV5-1 and TRBJ2-3; perhaps TRBD2 as D (6 bases). V dropped 3 bases and J dropped 1 base, with 12 bases sitting between them. This CDR3 spans 15 amino acids. The germline V gene has CDR1 SGHRS and CDR2 YFSETQ. The DNA for the CDR3 is TGCGCCAGCAGCTCAACTAGCCTCGGCACAGATACGCAGTATTTT. Translating it yields CASSSTSLGTDTQYF.

V is TRBV20-1 and J is TRBJ2-3; D might be TRBD2 (6 bases). This CDR3 has 13 residues. The germline V and J ends were trimmed by 2 bases and 2 bases, with 8 bases remaining between them. Germline values: CDR1 DFQATT, CDR2 SNEGSKA (reference sequence). CDR3 sequence reads: CSARILATDTQYF. CDR3 in DNA: TGCAGTGCTAGAATACTAGCCACAGATACGCAGTATTTT.

This clonotype was detected only a few times. The chain joins TRBV19 to TRBJ2-3; D may be TRBD2 (6 bases). This CDR3 region has 14 residues. V dropped 3 bases and J dropped 0 bases, with 7 bases sitting between them. The germline CDR1 and CDR2 sequences are LNHDA and SQIVND (reference sequence). DNA of the CDR3: TGTGCCAGTAGTATCAGCGGGAGCACAGATACGCAGTATTTT. This translates into CASSISGSTDTQYF.

This clonotype was seen more than once but under ten times. This rearrangement joins TRBV29-1 to TRBJ2-3; D gene unclear. The CDR3 spans 14 residues. Germline loops: CDR1 SQVTM, CDR2 ANQGSEA. V lost 4 bases, J lost 2 bases, and 13 bases lay in between. For the CDR3, the DNA is TGCAGCGTTGTCCCTCCCCACACCACAGATACGCAGTATTTT. Protein: CSVVPPHTTDTQYF.

This clonotype was found a few times. The chain has TRBV20-1 and TRBJ2-3; 10 nucleotides agree with TRBD1. CDR1 is DFQATT and CDR2 is SNEGSKA in the germline V gene (reference sequence). The V segment lost 4 bases and the J segment 2 bases; nucleotides outside the gene matches: 6. There are 15 residues in the CDR3. Here the CDR3 reads CSATRQGAITDTQYF. CDR3 nucleotides: TGCAGTGCTACCCGACAGGGGGCCATCACAGATACGCAGTATTTT.

This clonotype has more than one count but fewer than ten. The V and J genes are TRBV6-2 or TRBV6-3 and TRBJ1-6; 7 bases fit TRBD1. V lost 5 bases, J lost 11 bases, and 3 bases stayed unmatched. This CDR3 comprises 12 residues. Germline CDR1 MNHEY, CDR2 SVGEGT. The CDR3 nucleotides are TGTGCCAGCAGTCGACAGGGCCCACCCCTCCACTTT. It codes for CASSRQGPPLHF.

Only a few counts were recorded for this clonotype. The rearrangement uses TRBV12-3 or TRBV12-4 and TRBJ2-1; TRBD2 matches 11 bases. V was clipped by 5 bases and J by 7 bases; unmatched bases: 4. There are 14 residues in the CDR3. In DNA, the CDR3 is TGTGCCAGCAGTATCCTAGCGGGGGGTAATGAGCAGTTCTTC. Amino acid sequence: CASSILAGGNEQFF.

The genes are TRBV7-9 and TRBJ2-3; D not resolved. V was pared by 5 bases and J by 0 bases, with 12 bases between. This CDR3 has 15 amino acids. Germline V lookup: CDR1 SEHNR, CDR2 FQNEAQ (reference sequence). CDR3 coding DNA: TGTGCCAGCAGCGAACTTGGTTCCAGCACAGATACGCAGTATTTT. Its translation: CASSELGSSTDTQYF.

V usage is TRBV11-3 and J usage is TRBJ2-7; D gene unclear. The ends were cut back, 1 base at V and 2 bases at J, with 9 bases in the middle. Germline V gene lookup returns CDR1 SGHNT and CDR2 YENEEA. The length of the CDR3 is 14 residues. This CDR3 is CASSLVPNTYEQYF. The CDR3 region has the DNA TGTGCCAGCAGCTTAGTCCCGAACACCTACGAGCAGTACTTC.

V and J are TRBV11-2 and TRBJ1-6; a possible D gene is TRBD1 (6 bases). CDR1 SGHAT and CDR2 FQNNGV come from the germline V gene. V shed 5 bases and J shed 7 bases, with 12 bases lying between them. CDR3 length: 14 amino acids. CDR3 nucleotides: TGTGCCAGCAGCGACGAGGACAGCAATTCACCCCTCCACTTT. It is translated as CASSDEDSNSPLHF.

The table lists this clonotype with a few counts. This chain connects TRBV12-3 or TRBV12-4 to TRBJ2-1, with 12 bases fitting TRBD1. This CDR3 has 13 amino acids. V trimming: 6 bases; J trimming: 14 bases; junction bases outside the gene matches: 8. The CDR3 region is CASSQGTGGAEFF. In DNA form, the CDR3 reads TGTGCCAGCAGCCAGGGGACAGGGGGCGCGGAGTTCTTC.

The rearrangement links TRBV28 to TRBJ2-5, with D possibly matching TRBD1 (5 bases). The CDR3 sequence is 15 residues long. V was clipped by 6 bases and J by 5 bases, with 19 bases between them. Per the germline V gene, CDR1 is MDHEN and CDR2 is SYDVKM. Here the CDR3 reads CASSSSLRVLETQYF. The CDR3 DNA sequence: TGTGCCAGCAGCTCGTCGCTCAGGGTTCTGGAGACCCAGTACTTC. The full variable domain, its missing parts supplied by reference TRBV28 and TRBJ2-5, is DVKVTQSSRYLVKRTGEKVFLECVQDMDHENMFWYRQDPGLGLRLIYFSYDVKMKEKGDIPEGYSVSREKKERFSLILESASTNQTSMYLCASSSSLRVLETQYFGPGTRLLVL.

This clonotype was seen a handful of times. The chain recombines TRBV30 with TRBJ2-3, with TRBD2 matching 9 bases. This CDR3 is 15 amino acids long. J gave up 2 bases and V 3 bases, and 6 bases lay outside the gene matches. Per the germline V gene, CDR1 is GTSNPN and CDR2 is SVGIG (reference sequence). The CDR3 sequence is CAWRWAGGVTDTQYF. CDR3 sequence (DNA): TGTGCCTGGAGGTGGGCGGGGGGGGTCACAGATACGCAGTATTTT.

The chain couples TRBV18 to TRBJ2-2, with unresolved D. CDR1 KGHSH and CDR2 LQKENI come from the germline V gene. The CDR3 loop spans 12 amino acids. Deletions cut 3 bases from V and 6 bases from J, with 5 bases between. The CDR3: CASSPYAGELFF. The CDR3 DNA follows: TGTGCCAGCTCACCGTACGCCGGGGAGCTGTTTTTT.

The chain is built from TRBV5-1 and TRBJ2-1, with D perhaps matching TRBD1 (6 bases). This CDR3 spans 18 amino acids. V was shortened by 0 bases and J by 7 bases, with 23 bases between the two germline ends. CDR1 SGHRS and CDR2 YFSETQ come from the germline V gene. The CDR3 protein is CASSLGGQSFLPRNEQFF. Written as DNA, the CDR3 is TGCGCCAGCAGCTTGGGGGGACAATCATTCCTGCCTAGGAATGAGCAGTTCTTC.

The rearrangement uses TRBV11-2 and TRBJ2-3, with 9 bases aligning to TRBD1. CDR1 SGHAT and CDR2 FQNNGV come from the germline V gene. The V gene end was trimmed by 1 base and the J gene end by 5 bases; junction bases not matched to a gene: 19. The CDR3 sequence is 20 residues long. CDR3 in DNA: TGTGCCAGCAGCTTAGTAGAGGGACAGGGCTTCAAGCGGACCCTAGATACGCAGTATTTT. This sequence encodes CASSLVEGQGFKRTLDTQYF.

The chain couples TRBV29-1 to TRBJ2-5; D possibly corresponds to TRBD2 (5 bases). The germline V gene has CDR1 SQVTM and CDR2 ANQGSEA. This CDR3 comprises 17 residues. Trimming took 0 bases from V and 0 from J, leaving 17 bases between them. The CDR3 DNA reads as TGCAGCGTTGAAGATCATTCGAGCGGTTGGTACCAAGAGACCCAGTACTTC. Translating gives CSVEDHSSGWYQETQYF.

Many counts were recorded for this clonotype. V usage is TRBV18 and J usage is TRBJ1-6; D is unresolved. The germline gives CDR1 KGHSH, CDR2 LQKENI. CDR3 length equals 15 residues. Trimming stripped 2 bases from V and 10 bases from J, with 15 bases between. The CDR3, as DNA: TGTGCCAGCTCACCAGATGCGGTTCGGGGATCACCCCTCCACTTT. As protein: CASSPDAVRGSPLHF.

Only a few counts were recorded for this clonotype. CDR3 residues: CASSQDPLAGWEQYF. For the CDR3, the DNA is TGCGCCAGCAGCCAAGATCCTTTGGCGGGATGGGAGCAGTACTTC. V is TRBV4-1 and J is TRBJ2-7; possible D gene TRBD2, 6 bases. The length of the CDR3 is 15 residues. Trimming took 0 bases from V and 7 from J, leaving 16 bases between them. Germline CDR1 reads MGHRA; CDR2 reads YSYEKL.

This clonotype was detected only a few times. The chain carries TRBV6-1 and TRBJ1-5; TRBD1 might be the D (6 bases). V was pared by 5 bases and J by 5 bases, with 13 bases between. The CDR3 runs 14 residues. CDR1 and CDR2 from the germline V gene are MNHNS and SASEGT. CDR3 in amino acids: CASSPAGGHQPQHF. The CDR3 DNA follows: TGTGCCAGCAGTCCCGCGGGGGGGCATCAGCCCCAGCATTTT.

This clonotype was seen only a few times. The V gene is TRBV12-3 or TRBV12-4, the J gene TRBJ1-2, with D maybe TRBD1 (5 bases). Trimming took 4 bases from V and 5 from J, leaving 11 bases between them. There are 13 residues in the CDR3. The CDR3 reads CASSSTGGYGYTF. CDR3 in DNA: TGTGCCAGCAGTTCCACGGGGGGATATGGCTACACCTTC.

This chain links TRBV7-9 with TRBJ2-1; D is possibly TRBD2 (5 bases). CDR1 and CDR2 from the germline V gene are SEHNR and FQNEAQ (reference sequence). The CDR3 is made up of 14 amino acids. V was clipped by 5 bases and J by 4 bases, with 12 bases between them. The CDR3: CASSPSRGYNEQFF. CDR3 in DNA: TGTGCCAGCAGCCCCAGTCGGGGTTACAATGAGCAGTTCTTC.

V gene TRBV5-1 combines with J gene TRBJ1-1; TRBD1 might be the D (5 bases). This CDR3 comprises 14 residues. The germline V and J ends were trimmed by 4 bases and 1 base, with 11 bases remaining between them. The germline CDR1 and CDR2 sequences are SGHRS and YFSETQ. CDR3 nucleotides: TGCGCCAGCAGCGGAATGACAGAGAACACTGAAGCTTTCTTT. It translates to CASSGMTENTEAFF.

This chain links TRBV5-1 with TRBJ2-3; a weak D match, TRBD2 (6 bases). The CDR3 contains 16 residues. Germline CDR1 and CDR2: SGHRS and YFSETQ. The ends were cut back, 4 bases at V and 7 bases at J, with 22 bases in the middle. The CDR3: CASSIPGLSMTHTQYF. The DNA of the CDR3 is TGCGCCAGCAGCATCCCGGGACTGAGTATGACACATACGCAGTATTTT. Combining the CDR3 with reference TRBV5-1 and TRBJ2-3 gives the whole variable domain KAGVTQTPRYLIKTRGQQVTLSCSPISGHRSVSWYQQTPGQGLQFLFEYFSETQRNKGNFPGRFSGRQFSNSRSEMNVSTLELGDSALYLCASSIPGLSMTHTQYFGPGTRLTVL.

The chain uses TRBV10-3 and TRBJ2-1, with 11 bases aligning to TRBD2. Germline CDR1 is ENHRY and CDR2 is SYGVKD. The length of the CDR3 is 16 residues. With V trimmed by 5 bases and J by 1 base, 4 bases remained unmatched. The DNA of the CDR3 is TGTGCCATCAGTCTTACTAGCGGGAGTTCCTACAATGAGCAGTTCTTC. Its protein product is CAISLTSGSSYNEQFF.

The genes are TRBV27 and TRBJ2-1; 9 bases fit TRBD1. The CDR3 totals 16 residues. The V and J ends lost 5 bases and 6 bases, in that order; junction bases with no gene match: 11. Per the germline V gene, CDR1 is MNHEY and CDR2 is SMNVEV (reference sequence). CDR3 amino acids: CASSRVPGQGFNEQFF. In DNA form, the CDR3 reads TGTGCCAGCAGTAGAGTACCGGGACAGGGCTTCAATGAGCAGTTCTTC.

About this clonotype itself: The germline gene is not matched at one end of the junction; a read error may be the cause. CDR3 sequence: CSVGRWGTGSYSEQFF. The CDR3 nucleotides are TGCAGCGTCGGAAGGTGGGGGACAGGGTCCTACAGTGAGCAGTTCTTC. The chain combines TRBV29-1 with TRBJ2-1; 9 nucleotides align to TRBD1. Germline V CDR1 and CDR2: SQVTM, ANQGSEA. This CDR3 is built from 16 residues.

The chain couples TRBV27 to TRBJ2-7, with TRBD1 matching 8 bases. CDR3 length equals 17 residues. Trimming cost V 5 bases and J 0 bases; bases outside gene matches: 12. Germline V gives CDR1 MNHEY, CDR2 SMNVEV (reference sequence). CDR3 DNA: TGTGCCAGCAGTCCGAAGACAGGGGCTTCCCTCTCCTACGAGCAGTACTTC. It codes for CASSPKTGASLSYEQYF.

This clonotype occurred a few times. The rearrangement links TRBV29-1 to TRBJ2-7; TRBD1 might be the D (6 bases). The germline V gene has CDR1 SQVTM and CDR2 ANQGSEA. Trimming removed 7 bases from V and 7 bases from J, with 17 bases in between. This CDR3 is 12 amino acids long. CDR3 DNA sequence: TGCAGCGCGAACCGGGACAACTCAGAGCAGTACTTC. It encodes CSANRDNSEQYF.

The chain combines TRBV10-1 with TRBJ2-3; TRBD2 agrees at 16 bases. Germline V lookup: CDR1 WNHNN, CDR2 SYGVQD (reference sequence). With V trimmed by 3 bases and J by 5 bases, 5 bases remained unmatched. This CDR3 region has 17 residues. The CDR3 spells CASSDPGLAGGQDTQYF. The DNA for the CDR3 is TGCGCCAGCAGTGATCCGGGACTAGCGGGGGGGCAAGATACGCAGTATTTT.